The clone carrying this T cell receptor (beta chain) appeared a single time. Every patient provided from 1 to 8 samples, collected pretreatment and on-treatment. Every PCR received spiked-in synthetic TCR analog templates. The protocol was immunoSEQ multiplex PCR, while the TCRdb copy is restricted to in-frame clones and leaves out a portion. This sample has about 74,000 clones, with approximately 81% found just once. These data originate in a study of PD-L1 blockade in urothelial cancer. Study-wide background: Administration of atezolizumab to patients began in the mid-2010s, at 1,200 mg intravenously every 3 weeks.

The V and J ends lost 6 bases and 0 bases respectively, with 12 bases between them. Per germline, CDR1 MNHNS and CDR2 SASEGT. The CDR3 consists of 15 residues. The V call is TRBV6-1, the J call TRBJ2-1, with D perhaps TRBD2 (5 bases). Material: PBMCs, obtained around atezolizumab (anti-PD-L1) treatment. This sequence was found in a man in his sixties or seventies with urothelial cancer. CDR3 residues: CASRDGDRSYNEQFF. The CDR3 region has the DNA TGTGCCAGCAGGGACGGGGATCGCTCCTACAATGAGCAGTTCTTC.